The following is a T cell receptor beta chain sequence with its context. CDR3 length: 12 amino acids. The germline V gene encodes CDR1 SQVTM and CDR2 ANQGSEA. The V gene end was trimmed by 0 bases and the J gene end by 11 bases; junction bases not matched to a gene: 4. The data originate from a study of blood T cells in healthy people across ages. A second roughly 7 to 12 cycle PCR used barcoded and J-beta primers. TCRdb independently ran MiXCR on the 5' RACE reads; one entry per CDR3 protein. In the table there are some 930,000 distinct CDR3 sequences, roughly 28% of which are singletons. Separately, the same data were catalogued under a study of T cells of mothers and their children.

The specimen sequenced was blood. The chain recombines TRBV29-1 with TRBJ1-1; 9 bases are a match to TRBD1. The sequence was collected from a woman in her forties in good health. CDR3 nucleotides: TGCAGCGTTGAAGACCGGGACAGGGCCGCTTTCTTT. Its translation is CSVEDRDRAAFF.